The rows below give T cell receptor beta chains drawn from one sample of a study of T cells after yellow fever vaccination. TCRdb ran MiXCR on the 5' RACE reads and lists one entry per CDR3 protein. The sample has hundreds of thousands of distinct CDR3 sequences; around 3.9% are singletons. This material consisted of PBMCs, taken on the day of the yellow fever booster vaccination. The receptors originated from a man aged 18 to 30 who received the YFV17D yellow fever vaccine. The CDR3 runs from the conserved cysteine through the conserved F or W. D genes are given only for firm matches. Size is stated for part of the rows, as once, few or many counts, or as a class when the clone is expanded.

j_call clone_size cdr3_length v_call d_call cdr3_nt cdr3_aa
TRBJ2-6 few 17 TRBV12-3/TRBV12-4 - TGTGCCAGCAGTTTCGACCAGGGCAGCTCTGGGGCCAACGTCCTGACTTTC CASSFDQGSSGANVLTF
TRBJ2-3 many 15 TRBV5-1 - TGCGCCAGCAGCTTGGAGGACTTAAACACAGATACGCAGTATTTT CASSLEDLNTDTQYF
TRBJ2-3 many 13 TRBV12-3/TRBV12-4 - TGTGCCAGCAGTTTATGGGGAGCAGATACGCAGTATTTT CASSLWGADTQYF
TRBJ2-1 few 14 TRBV11-1 - TGTGCCAGCAGCTTAGAAGCAGGAGTAAGAGAGCAGTTCTTC CASSLEAGVREQFF
TRBJ2-7 few 11 TRBV30 - TGTGCCGTCCTAGTAGGCTACGAGCAGTACTTC CAVLVGYEQYF
TRBJ2-7 - 12 TRBV5-4 TRBD2 TGTGCCTGGGGGGAGGGTTTATGGACGCAGTACTTC CAWGEGLWTQYF
TRBJ2-1 many 15 TRBV20-1 TRBD2 TGCAGTGCTCCTCCGACTAGCGGGGTCTACAATGAGCAGTTCTTC CSAPPTSGVYNEQFF
TRBJ1-1 - 15 TRBV4-2 - TGTGCCAGCAGCGACCTGGTCTCCGGGGACAATGAAGCTTTCTTT CASSDLVSGDNEAFF
TRBJ1-4 - 15 TRBV4-1 - TGCGCCAGCAGCCAAGCAGGCGCAGGGGATGAAAAACTGTTTTTT CASSQAGAGDEKLFF
TRBJ2-5 few 15 TRBV5-5 - TGTGCCAGCAGCGGACGTGAAATTGTTGGAGAGACCCAGTACTTC CASSGREIVGETQYF
TRBJ1-2 - 16 TRBV7-9 - TGTGCCAGCAGCTCCAGGGACCGATACCGGGACTATGGCTACACCTTC CASSSRDRYRDYGYTF
TRBJ2-5 many 13 TRBV2 TRBD1 TGTGCCAGCAGTGGACAGGGGTTAGTGACCCAGTACTTC CASSGQGLVTQYF
TRBJ1-4 - 15 TRBV4-2 TRBD1 TGTGCCAGCAGCGCGCCCGGGACAGTTACCGAAAAACTGTTTTTT CASSAPGTVTEKLFF
TRBJ2-5 few 13 TRBV3-1 - TGTGCCAGCAGCCGCAGGGTGGAGGAGACCCAGTACTTC CASSRRVEETQYF
TRBJ2-7 - 14 TRBV6-6 - TGTGCCAGCATAGGGACACAGAGCTCCTACGAGCAGTACTTC CASIGTQSSYEQYF
TRBJ1-4 many 17 TRBV7-2 TRBD1 TGTGCCAGCAGCTTAACGGGGTTACAGGGGGCGCGGGAAAAACTGTTTTTT CASSLTGLQGAREKLFF
TRBJ2-5 - 16 TRBV15 TRBD1 TGTGCCACCAGCACCTTTGGACAGGGGGATGAGGGGACCCAGTACTTC CATSTFGQGDEGTQYF
TRBJ1-6 - 15 TRBV6-2/TRBV6-3 TRBD1 TGTGCCAGCAGGACTACAGGGGGTTACGGTTCACCCCTCCACTTT CASRTTGGYGSPLHF
TRBJ2-5 few 15 TRBV7-9 - TGTGCCAGCAGCTTGGGGATGACAGGACAAGAGACCCAGTACTTC CASSLGMTGQETQYF
TRBJ2-3 many 16 TRBV5-1 TRBD2 TGCGCCAGCAGCTTGGCCGCTAGCGGAAGCACAGATACGCAGTATTTT CASSLAASGSTDTQYF
TRBJ1-1 few 15 TRBV28 - TGTGCCAGCAGACGTCAAACCGGACAGCAGTATGAAGCTTTCTTT CASRRQTGQQYEAFF
TRBJ2-3 many 14 TRBV6-4 - TGTGCCAGCAGTGAGGGGCGGAGCACAGATACGCAGTATTTT CASSEGRSTDTQYF
TRBJ1-2 - 15 TRBV7-9 - TGTGCCAGCAGCTCGAGCTGGGAAGTCAGCTATGGCTACACCTTC CASSSSWEVSYGYTF
TRBJ1-2 many 13 TRBV7-2 - TGTGCCAGCAGCTTAGAAGCTAATATTGGCTACACCTTC CASSLEANIGYTF
TRBJ1-2 many 14 TRBV12-3/TRBV12-4 - TGTGCCAGCAGAGCGACAGCAGAATCCTATGGCTACACCTTC CASRATAESYGYTF
TRBJ2-6 - 18 TRBV5-7 TRBD1 TGTGCCAGCAGCCGACCCGGACAGGGGGACTCTGGGGCCAACGTCCTGACTTTC CASSRPGQGDSGANVLTF
TRBJ2-1 few 16 TRBV6-5 TRBD2 TGTGCCAGCAGTTATGCTCGAGCGGGGGGTACAAATGAGCAGTTCTTC CASSYARAGGTNEQFF
TRBJ2-7 few 18 TRBV25-1 TRBD2 TGTGCCAGCAAAGAAGGTGGAGGGGGACTAGCGGGGGTCTACGAGCAGTACTTC CASKEGGGGLAGVYEQYF
TRBJ1-3 few 17 TRBV19 - TGTGCCAGTAGTATTATCTACGAGGGGGGAACTGGAAACACCATATATTTT CASSIIYEGGTGNTIYF
TRBJ1-5 - 14 TRBV12-3/TRBV12-4 TRBD1 TGTGCCAGCAGACGGACAGGGAGGTATCAGCCCCAGCATTTT CASRRTGRYQPQHF
TRBJ1-1 many 13 TRBV3-1 - TGTGCCAGCAGCCCCTCAGGGTCTGGTGAAGCTTTCTTT CASSPSGSGEAFF
TRBJ2-5 many 12 TRBV7-2 - TGTGCCAGCAGCTTAGGACCAGAGACCCAGTACTTC CASSLGPETQYF
TRBJ2-3 few 19 TRBV5-1 TRBD2 TGCGCCAGCAGCTTGCCGGTCCGGGGGGACGGGGGAAGCACAGATACGCAGTATTTT CASSLPVRGDGGSTDTQYF
TRBJ2-1 - 17 TRBV7-9 TRBD2 TGTGCCAGCACCATCCCCCCTATAGCGGGTATTTACAATGAGCAGTTCTTC CASTIPPIAGIYNEQFF
TRBJ2-3 many 15 TRBV14 TRBD2 TGTGCCAGCAGCCAAGACGGGGGGACCACAGATACGCAGTATTTT CASSQDGGTTDTQYF
TRBJ2-1 many 16 TRBV11-2 - TGTGCCAGCAGCTCCTCGCCCGGGGTACCCTACAATGAGCAGTTCTTC CASSSSPGVPYNEQFF
TRBJ2-3 many 15 TRBV6-2/TRBV6-3 - TGTGCCAGCAGTTACTCCCTCTCGTACCCAGATACGCAGTATTTT CASSYSLSYPDTQYF